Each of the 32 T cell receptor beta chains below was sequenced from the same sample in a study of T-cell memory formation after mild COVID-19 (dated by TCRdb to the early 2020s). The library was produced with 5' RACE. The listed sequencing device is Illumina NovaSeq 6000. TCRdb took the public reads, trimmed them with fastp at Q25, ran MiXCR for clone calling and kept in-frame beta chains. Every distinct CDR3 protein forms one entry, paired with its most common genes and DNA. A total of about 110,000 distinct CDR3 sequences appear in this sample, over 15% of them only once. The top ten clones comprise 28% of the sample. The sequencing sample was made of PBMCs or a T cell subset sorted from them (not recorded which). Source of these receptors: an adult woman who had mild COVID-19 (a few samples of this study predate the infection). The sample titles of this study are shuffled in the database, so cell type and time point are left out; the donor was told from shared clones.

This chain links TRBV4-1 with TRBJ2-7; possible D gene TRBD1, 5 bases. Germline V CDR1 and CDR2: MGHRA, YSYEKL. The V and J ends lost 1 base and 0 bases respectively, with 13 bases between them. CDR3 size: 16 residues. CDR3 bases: TGCGCCAGCAGCCAAGGTTCGGACATCAGCTCCTACGAGCAGTACTTC. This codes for CASSQGSDISSYEQYF.

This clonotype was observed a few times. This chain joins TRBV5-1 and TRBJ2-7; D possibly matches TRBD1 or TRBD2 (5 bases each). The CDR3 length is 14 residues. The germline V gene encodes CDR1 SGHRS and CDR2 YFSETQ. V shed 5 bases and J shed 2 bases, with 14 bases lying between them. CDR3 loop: CASRAEGDAYEQYF. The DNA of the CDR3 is TGCGCCAGCAGGGCGGAAGGGGACGCCTACGAGCAGTACTTC.

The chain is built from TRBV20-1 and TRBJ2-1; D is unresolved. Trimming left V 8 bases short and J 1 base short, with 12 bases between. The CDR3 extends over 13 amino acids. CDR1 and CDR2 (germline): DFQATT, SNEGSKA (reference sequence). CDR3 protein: CSPRTHSYNEQFF. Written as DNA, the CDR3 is TGCAGTCCCAGAACGCATTCCTACAATGAGCAGTTCTTC.

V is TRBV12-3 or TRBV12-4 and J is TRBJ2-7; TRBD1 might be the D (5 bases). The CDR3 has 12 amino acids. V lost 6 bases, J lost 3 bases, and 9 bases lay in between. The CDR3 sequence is CASSQGHYEQYF. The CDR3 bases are TGTGCCAGCAGCCAGGGTCACTACGAGCAGTACTTC.

The CDR3 DNA reads TGCGCCAGCAGCCCCAATAGGCAGGGCTCTGGGGCCAACGTCCTGACTTTC. As protein: CASSPNRQGSGANVLTF. This chain uses TRBV4-1 with TRBJ2-6; TRBD1 might be the D (5 bases). V lost 4 bases to trimming and J lost 0 bases, with 13 bases between them. Germline CDR1 reads MGHRA; CDR2 reads YSYEKL. This CDR3 is built from 17 residues.

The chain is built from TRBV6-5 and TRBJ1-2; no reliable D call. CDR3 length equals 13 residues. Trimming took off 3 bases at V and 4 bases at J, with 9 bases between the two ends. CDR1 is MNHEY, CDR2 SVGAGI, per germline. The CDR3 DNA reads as TGTGCCAGCAGTTATGGGCAGATCTATGGCTACACCTTC. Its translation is CASSYGQIYGYTF.

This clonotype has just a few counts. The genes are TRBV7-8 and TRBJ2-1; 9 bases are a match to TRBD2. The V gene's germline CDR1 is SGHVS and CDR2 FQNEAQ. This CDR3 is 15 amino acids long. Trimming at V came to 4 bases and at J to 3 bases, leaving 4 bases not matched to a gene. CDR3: CASSSLAGHYNEQFF. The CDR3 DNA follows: TGTGCCAGCAGCTCTCTAGCGGGGCACTACAATGAGCAGTTCTTC.

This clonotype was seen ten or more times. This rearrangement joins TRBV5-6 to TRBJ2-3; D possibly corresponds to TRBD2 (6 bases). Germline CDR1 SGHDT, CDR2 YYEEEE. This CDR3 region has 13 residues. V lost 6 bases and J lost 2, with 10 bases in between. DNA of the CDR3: TGTGCCAGCATTCGGGGACTCACAGATACGCAGTATTTT. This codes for CASIRGLTDTQYF.

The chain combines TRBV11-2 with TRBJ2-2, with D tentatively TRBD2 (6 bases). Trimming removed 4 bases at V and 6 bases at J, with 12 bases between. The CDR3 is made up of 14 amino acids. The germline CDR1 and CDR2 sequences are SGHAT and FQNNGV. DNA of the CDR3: TGTGCCAGCAGCTACTCACTAGCTGCCGGGGAGCTGTTTTTT. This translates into CASSYSLAAGELFF.

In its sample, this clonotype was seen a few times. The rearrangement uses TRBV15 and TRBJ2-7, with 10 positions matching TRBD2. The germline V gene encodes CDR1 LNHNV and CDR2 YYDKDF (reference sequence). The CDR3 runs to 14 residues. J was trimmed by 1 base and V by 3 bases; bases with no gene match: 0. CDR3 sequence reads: CATSRTSGSYEQYF. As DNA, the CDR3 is TGTGCCACCAGCAGGACTAGCGGGTCCTACGAGCAGTACTTC.

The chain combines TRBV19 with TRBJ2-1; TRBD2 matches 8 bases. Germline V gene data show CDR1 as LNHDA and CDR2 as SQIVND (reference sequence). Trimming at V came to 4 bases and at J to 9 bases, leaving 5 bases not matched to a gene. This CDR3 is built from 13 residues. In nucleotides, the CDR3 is TGTGCCAGTAGTACCGGACTAGCTATTGAGCAGTTCTTC. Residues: CASSTGLAIEQFF.

DNA of the CDR3: TGTGCCAGCAGTGACGCACCCGCTAGCGGGGGGGCCTCAGATACGCAGTATTTT. This translates into CASSDAPASGGASDTQYF. The V gene is TRBV6-4, the J gene TRBJ2-3; 12 positions agree with TRBD2. This CDR3 has 18 amino acids. Trimming took 2 bases from V and 4 from J; bases not matched to a gene: 10. From germline, CDR1 is MRHNA and CDR2 SNTAGT.

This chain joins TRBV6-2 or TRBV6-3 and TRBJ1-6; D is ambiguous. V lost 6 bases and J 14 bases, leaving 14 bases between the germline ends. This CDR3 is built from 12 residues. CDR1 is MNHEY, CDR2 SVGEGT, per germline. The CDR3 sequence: CASSPGGDSLHF. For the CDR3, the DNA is TGTGCCAGCAGCCCCGGAGGCGATTCCCTCCACTTT.

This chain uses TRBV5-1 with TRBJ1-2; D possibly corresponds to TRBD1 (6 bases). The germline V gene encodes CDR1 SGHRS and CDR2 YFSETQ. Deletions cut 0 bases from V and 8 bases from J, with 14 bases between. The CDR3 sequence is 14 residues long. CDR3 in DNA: TGCGCCAGCAGCTTGGAGAACAGGGCAACGGGCTACACCTTC. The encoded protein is CASSLENRATGYTF.

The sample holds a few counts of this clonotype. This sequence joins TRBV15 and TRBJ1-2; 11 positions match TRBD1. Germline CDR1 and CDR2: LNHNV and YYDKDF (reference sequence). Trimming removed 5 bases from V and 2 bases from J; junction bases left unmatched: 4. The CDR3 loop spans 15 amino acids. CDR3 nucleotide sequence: TGTGCCACCAGCGACCGGGACAGGGGGAACTATGGCTACACCTTC. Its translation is CATSDRDRGNYGYTF.

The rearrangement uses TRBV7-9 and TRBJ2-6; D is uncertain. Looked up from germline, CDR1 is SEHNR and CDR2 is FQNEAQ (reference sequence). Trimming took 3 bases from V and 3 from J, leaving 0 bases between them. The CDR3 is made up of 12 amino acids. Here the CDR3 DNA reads TGTGCCAGCAGCTTTGGGGCCAACGTCCTGACTTTC. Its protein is CASSFGANVLTF.

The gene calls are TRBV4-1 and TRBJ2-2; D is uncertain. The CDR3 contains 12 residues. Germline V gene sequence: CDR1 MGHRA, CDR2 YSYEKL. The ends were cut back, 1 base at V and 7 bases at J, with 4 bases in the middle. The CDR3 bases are TGCGCCAGCAGCCAAGTCAGCGGGGAGCTGTTTTTT. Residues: CASSQVSGELFF.

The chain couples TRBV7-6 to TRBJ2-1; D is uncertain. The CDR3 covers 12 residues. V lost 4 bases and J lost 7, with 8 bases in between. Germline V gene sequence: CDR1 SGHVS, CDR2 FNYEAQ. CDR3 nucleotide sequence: TGTGCCAGCAGCTCACTCGAAAATGAGCAGTTCTTC. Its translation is CASSSLENEQFF. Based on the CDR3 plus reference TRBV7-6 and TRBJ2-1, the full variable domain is GAGVSQSPRYKVTKRGQDVALRCDPISGHVSLYWYRQALGQGPEFLTYFNYEAQQDKSGLPNDRFSAERPEGSISTLTIQRTEQRDSAMYRCASSSLENEQFFGPGTRLTVL.

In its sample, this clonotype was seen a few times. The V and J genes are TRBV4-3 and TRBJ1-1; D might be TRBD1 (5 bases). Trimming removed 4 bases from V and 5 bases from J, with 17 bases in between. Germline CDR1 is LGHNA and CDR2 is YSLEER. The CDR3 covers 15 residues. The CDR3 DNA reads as TGCGCCAGCAGCCCCGGACACCGGAGCGGGACTGAAGCTTTCTTT. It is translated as CASSPGHRSGTEAFF.

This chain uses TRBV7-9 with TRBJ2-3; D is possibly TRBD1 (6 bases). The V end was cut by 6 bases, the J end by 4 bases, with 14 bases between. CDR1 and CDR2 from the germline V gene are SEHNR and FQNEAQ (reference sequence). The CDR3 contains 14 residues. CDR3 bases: TGTGCCAGCAGGCCCTCCACAGGGCCAGATACGCAGTATTTT. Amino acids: CASRPSTGPDTQYF.

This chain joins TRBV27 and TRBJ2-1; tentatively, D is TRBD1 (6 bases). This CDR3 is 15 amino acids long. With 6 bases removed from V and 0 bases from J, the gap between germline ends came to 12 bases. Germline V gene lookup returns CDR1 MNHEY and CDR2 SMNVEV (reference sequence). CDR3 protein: CASRAGESSYNEQFF. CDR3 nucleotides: TGTGCCAGCAGGGCAGGGGAGAGCTCCTACAATGAGCAGTTCTTC.

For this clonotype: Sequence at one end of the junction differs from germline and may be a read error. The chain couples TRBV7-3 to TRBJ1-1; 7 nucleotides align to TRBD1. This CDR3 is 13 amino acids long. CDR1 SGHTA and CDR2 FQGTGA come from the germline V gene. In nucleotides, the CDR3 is TGTGCCAGCAGCCCCGGACAGGTTCATGAAGATTTCTTT. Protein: CASSPGQVHEDFF.

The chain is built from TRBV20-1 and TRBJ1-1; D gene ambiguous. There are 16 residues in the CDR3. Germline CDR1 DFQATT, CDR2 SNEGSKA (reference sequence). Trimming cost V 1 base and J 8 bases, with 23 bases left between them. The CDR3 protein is CSARVPGRIAGEEAFF. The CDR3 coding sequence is TGCAGTGCTAGAGTTCCCGGGCGTATTGCCGGGGAGGAAGCTTTCTTT.

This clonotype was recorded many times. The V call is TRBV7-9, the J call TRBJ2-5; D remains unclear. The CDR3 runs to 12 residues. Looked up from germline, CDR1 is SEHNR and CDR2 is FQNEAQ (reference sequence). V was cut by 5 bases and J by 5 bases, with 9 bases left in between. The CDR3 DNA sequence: TGTGCCAGCAGCCCGTCTGGGGAGACCCAGTACTTC. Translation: CASSPSGETQYF.

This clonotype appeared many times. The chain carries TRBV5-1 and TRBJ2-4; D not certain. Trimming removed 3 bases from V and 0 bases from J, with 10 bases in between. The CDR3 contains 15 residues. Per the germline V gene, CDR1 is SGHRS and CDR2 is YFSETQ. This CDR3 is CASSSPDLAKNIQYF. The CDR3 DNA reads TGCGCCAGCAGCTCCCCCGATCTAGCCAAAAACATTCAGTACTTC.

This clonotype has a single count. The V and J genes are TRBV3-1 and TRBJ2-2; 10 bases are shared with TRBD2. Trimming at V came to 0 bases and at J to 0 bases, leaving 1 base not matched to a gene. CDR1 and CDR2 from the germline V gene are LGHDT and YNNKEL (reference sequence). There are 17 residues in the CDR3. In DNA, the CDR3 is TGTGCCAGCAGCCAAGATACTAGCGGGACGAACACCGGGGAGCTGTTTTTT. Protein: CASSQDTSGTNTGELFF.

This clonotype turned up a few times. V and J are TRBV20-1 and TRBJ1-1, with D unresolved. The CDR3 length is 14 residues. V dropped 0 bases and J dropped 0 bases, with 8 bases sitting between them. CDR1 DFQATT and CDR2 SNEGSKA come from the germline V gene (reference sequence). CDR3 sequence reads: CSARDDDVNTEAFF. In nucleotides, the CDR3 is TGCAGTGCTAGAGATGATGATGTGAACACTGAAGCTTTCTTT.

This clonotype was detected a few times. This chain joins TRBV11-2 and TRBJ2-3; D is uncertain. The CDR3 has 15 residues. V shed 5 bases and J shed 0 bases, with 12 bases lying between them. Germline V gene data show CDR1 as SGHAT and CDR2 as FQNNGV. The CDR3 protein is CASSIGPVSTDTQYF. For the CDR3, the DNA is TGTGCCAGCAGCATCGGGCCAGTGAGCACAGATACGCAGTATTTT.

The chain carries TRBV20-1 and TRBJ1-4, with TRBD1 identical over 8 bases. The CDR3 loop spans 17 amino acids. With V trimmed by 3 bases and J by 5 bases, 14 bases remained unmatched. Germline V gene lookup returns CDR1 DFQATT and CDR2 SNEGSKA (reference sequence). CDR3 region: CSASPLWTGKGNEKLFF. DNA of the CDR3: TGCAGTGCTAGCCCCCTTTGGACAGGGAAGGGGAATGAAAAACTGTTTTTT.

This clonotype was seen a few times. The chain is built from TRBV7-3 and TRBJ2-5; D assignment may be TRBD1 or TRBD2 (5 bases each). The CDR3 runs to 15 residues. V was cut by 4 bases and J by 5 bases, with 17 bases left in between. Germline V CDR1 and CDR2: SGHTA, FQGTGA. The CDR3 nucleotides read TGTGCCAGCAGCTCTGGGGGTAGTCCTGGGGAGACCCAGTACTTC. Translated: CASSSGGSPGETQYF.

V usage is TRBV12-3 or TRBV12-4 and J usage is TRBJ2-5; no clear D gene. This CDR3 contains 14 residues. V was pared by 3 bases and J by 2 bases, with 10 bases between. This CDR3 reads CASSFLPTQETQYF. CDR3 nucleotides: TGTGCCAGCAGTTTCCTACCGACTCAAGAGACCCAGTACTTC.

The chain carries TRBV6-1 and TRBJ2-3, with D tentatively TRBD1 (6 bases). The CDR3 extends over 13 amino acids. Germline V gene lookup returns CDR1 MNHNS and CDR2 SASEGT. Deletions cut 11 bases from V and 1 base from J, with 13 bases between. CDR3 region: CAGSRTGTDTQYF. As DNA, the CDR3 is TGTGCCGGATCCAGGACAGGCACAGATACGCAGTATTTT.